The entry below gives a single T cell receptor beta chain sequence along with its context. Its antigen remains unidentified. Base qualities are not provided; no much larger clone lies one nucleotide away. These data belong to a study of OX40 agonist ivuxolimab in advanced cancers. Study-wide context: The costimulatory receptor OX40 (CD134) was targeted by ivuxolimab, a fully human IgG2 agonistic monoclonal antibody. Intravenous ivuxolimab was administered to patients every 2 weeks at six dose levels: 0.01, 0.1, 0.3, 1.5, 3 and 10 mg/kg. Among the roughly 52 dose-escalation patients, about 20 had hepatocellular carcinoma, roughly 15 melanoma, 9 renal cell carcinoma and 9 head and neck cancer. In the dose-escalation cohort, roughly 80% of patients were male, and the mean age was approximately 60 years, with a range of roughly 20 to 85. Patients were allowed to have had prior anti-PD-1, anti-PD-L1 or anti-CTLA-4 therapy, and more than 30% of the dose-escalation patients had previously received checkpoint inhibitors. Partial responses occurred in three dose-escalation patients, of whom one had hepatocellular carcinoma and two had cutaneous melanoma. Peripheral TCRbeta sequencing aimed to test whether ivuxolimab altered TCR sequence diversity and caused clonal T-cell expansion. The monotherapy dose-escalation portion (N = 52 patients) of the phase I ivuxolimab trial is reported in the paper.

Points the paper makes about the study in general: The antigen specificity of the clonally expanded peripheral T cells was not determined. In the 0.1-3.0 mg/kg groups, partial responders were among the patients with the lowest normalized peripheral clonal expansion, particularly in CD8+ T cells. On average, CD8+ T cells showed more expanded clones than CD4+ T cells after ivuxolimab. Low levels of normalized T-cell clonal expansion were also seen in some patients who did not respond. Clonal expansion of both CD4+ and CD8+ blood T cells was observed from baseline to week 6 at doses 0.1 to 3.0 mg/kg.

For sequencing of the TCRbeta CDR3 region, genomic DNA was extracted from the sorted cells. The immunoSEQ Assay was used for sequencing of TCRbeta CDR3 regions. The table was pulled from immuneACCESS by TCRdb, which kept in-frame rearrangements only. Such tables lose some clones; where checked, under half of the loss comes from unresolved V genes, and the rest has no known cause. The table for this sample lists 90,000 to 95,000 clones; around 87% of them were counted only once. Roughly 4.5% of the sample rests with the top ten. Reading the germline V gene gives CDR1 SGHRS and CDR2 YFSETQ. Reading from cysteine to phenylalanine, the CDR3 counts 12 amino acids. This entry keeps only the CDR3 DNA: 36 bases, framed from base 1. At the junction V is shortened by 4 bases and J by 8 bases; bases outside the gene matches: 5. Patients with autoimmune disease history or receiving systemic immunosuppression were excluded from the trial. In every dose cohort, peripheral blood was drawn for TCR sequencing at baseline, cycle 4 day 1, and cycle 7 day 1. The samples were taken from a phase I, first-in-human, multicenter, open-label dose-escalation trial of ivuxolimab. Adults with locally advanced or metastatic melanoma, renal cell, hepatocellular, or head and neck squamous cell carcinoma were enrolled in the trial. Before TCR sequencing, CD4+ and CD8+ T cells were separately sorted from peripheral blood.

The specimen comprised CD4+ or CD8+ T cells sorted from blood, sampled in a trial of the OX40 agonist ivuxolimab. The clonotype originates from an adult with an advanced solid tumor such as melanoma, head and neck, liver or kidney cancer. The chain couples TRBV5-1 to TRBJ1-1; the junction holds 7 bases that match TRBD1. The sequenced DNA is TGCGCCAGCAGCCCCCGGACAGGAGAAGCTTTCTTT. Its product reads: CASSPRTGEAFF.